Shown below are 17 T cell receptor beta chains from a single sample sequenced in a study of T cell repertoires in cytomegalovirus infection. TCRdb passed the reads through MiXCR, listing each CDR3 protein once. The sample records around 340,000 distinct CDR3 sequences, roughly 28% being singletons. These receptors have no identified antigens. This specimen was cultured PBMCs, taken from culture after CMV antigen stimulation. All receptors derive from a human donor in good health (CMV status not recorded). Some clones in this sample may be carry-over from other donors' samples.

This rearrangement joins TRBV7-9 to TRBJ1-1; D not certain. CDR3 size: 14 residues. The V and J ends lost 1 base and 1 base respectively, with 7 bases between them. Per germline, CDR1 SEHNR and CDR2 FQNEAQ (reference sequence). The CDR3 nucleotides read TGTGCCAGCAGCTTAGTCCGAGAGAACACTGAAGCTTTCTTT. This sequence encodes CASSLVRENTEAFF.

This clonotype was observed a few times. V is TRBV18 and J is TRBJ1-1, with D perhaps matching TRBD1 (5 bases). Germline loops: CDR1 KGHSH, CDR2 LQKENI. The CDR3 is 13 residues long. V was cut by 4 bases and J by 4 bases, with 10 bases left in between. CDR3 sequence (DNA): TGTGCCAGCTCACAAGGCGGGACCACTGAAGCTTTCTTT. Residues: CASSQGGTTEAFF.

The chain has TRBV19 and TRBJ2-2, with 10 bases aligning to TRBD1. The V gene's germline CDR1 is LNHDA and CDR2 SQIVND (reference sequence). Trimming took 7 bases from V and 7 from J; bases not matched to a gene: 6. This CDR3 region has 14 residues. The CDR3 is CASNSGQGNGELFF. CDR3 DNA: TGTGCCAGTAATTCGGGACAGGGGAACGGGGAGCTGTTTTTT. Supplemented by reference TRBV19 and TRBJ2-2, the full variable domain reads DGGITQSPKYLFRKEGQNVTLSCEQNLNHDAMYWYRQDPGQGLRLIYYSQIVNDFQKGDIAEGYSVSREKKESFPLTVTSAQKNPTAFYLCASNSGQGNGELFFGEGSRLTVL.

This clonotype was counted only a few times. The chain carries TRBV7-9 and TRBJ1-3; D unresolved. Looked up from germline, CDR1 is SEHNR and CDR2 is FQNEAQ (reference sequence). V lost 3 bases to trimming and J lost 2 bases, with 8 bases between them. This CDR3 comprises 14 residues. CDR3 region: CASSLTDPGNTIYF. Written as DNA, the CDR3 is TGTGCCAGCAGCTTGACCGACCCTGGAAACACCATATATTTT.

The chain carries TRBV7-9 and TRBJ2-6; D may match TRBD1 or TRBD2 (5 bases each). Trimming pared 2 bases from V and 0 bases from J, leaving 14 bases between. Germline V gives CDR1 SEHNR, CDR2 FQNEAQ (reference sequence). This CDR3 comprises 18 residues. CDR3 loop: CASSLYVGPSSGANVLTF. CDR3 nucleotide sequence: TGTGCCAGCAGCTTATATGTGGGACCCAGCTCTGGGGCCAACGTCCTGACTTTC.

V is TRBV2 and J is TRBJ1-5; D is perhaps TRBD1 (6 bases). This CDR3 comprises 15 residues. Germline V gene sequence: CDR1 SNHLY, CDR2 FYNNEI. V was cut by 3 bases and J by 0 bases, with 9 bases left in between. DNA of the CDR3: TGTGCCAGCAGTGAGGAGGGGGGTAGCAATCAGCCCCAGCATTTT. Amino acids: CASSEEGGSNQPQHF.

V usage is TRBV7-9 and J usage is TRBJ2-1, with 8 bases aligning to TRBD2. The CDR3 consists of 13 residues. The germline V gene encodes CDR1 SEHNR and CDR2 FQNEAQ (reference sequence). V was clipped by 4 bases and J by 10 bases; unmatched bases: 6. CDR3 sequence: CASSWSGGREQFF. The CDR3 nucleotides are TGTGCCAGCAGCTGGAGCGGGGGACGGGAGCAGTTCTTC.

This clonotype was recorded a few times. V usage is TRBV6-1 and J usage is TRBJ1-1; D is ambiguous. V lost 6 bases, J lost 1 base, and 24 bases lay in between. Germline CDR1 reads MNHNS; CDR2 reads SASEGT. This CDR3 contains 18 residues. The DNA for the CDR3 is TGTGCCAGCAGCAAGAGCTTAGGTGGGATTCCCTCGAACACTGAAGCTTTCTTT. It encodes CASSKSLGGIPSNTEAFF.

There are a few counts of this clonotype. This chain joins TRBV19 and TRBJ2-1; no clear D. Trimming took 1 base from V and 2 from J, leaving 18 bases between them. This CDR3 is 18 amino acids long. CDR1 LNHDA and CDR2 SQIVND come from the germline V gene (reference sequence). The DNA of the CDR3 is TGTGCCAGTAGTATAGGGGGTAGGCTGGTCGCCACCTACAATGAGCAGTTCTTC. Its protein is CASSIGGRLVATYNEQFF.

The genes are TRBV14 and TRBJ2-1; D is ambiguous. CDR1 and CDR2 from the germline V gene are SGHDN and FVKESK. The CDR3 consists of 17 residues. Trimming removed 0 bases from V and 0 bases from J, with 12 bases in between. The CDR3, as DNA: TGTGCCAGCAGCCAAGATCGCCGCGGAAGCTCCTACAATGAGCAGTTCTTC. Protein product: CASSQDRRGSSYNEQFF. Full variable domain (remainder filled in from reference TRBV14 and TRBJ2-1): EAGVTQFPSHSVIEKGQTVTLRCDPISGHDNLYWYRRVMGKEIKFLLHFVKESKQDESGMPNNRFLAERTGGTYSTLKVQPAELEDSGVYFCASSQDRRGSSYNEQFFGPGTRLTVL.

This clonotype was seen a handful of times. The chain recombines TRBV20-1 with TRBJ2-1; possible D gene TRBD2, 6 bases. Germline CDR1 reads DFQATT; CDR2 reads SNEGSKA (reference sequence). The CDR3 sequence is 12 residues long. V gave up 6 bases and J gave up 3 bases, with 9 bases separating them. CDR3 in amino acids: CSAGGNYNEQFF. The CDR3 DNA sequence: TGCAGTGCCGGAGGGAACTACAATGAGCAGTTCTTC.

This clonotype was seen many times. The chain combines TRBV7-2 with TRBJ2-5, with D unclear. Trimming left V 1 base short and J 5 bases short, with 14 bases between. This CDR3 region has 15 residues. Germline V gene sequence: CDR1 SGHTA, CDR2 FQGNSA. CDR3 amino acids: CASSLVFASAETQYF. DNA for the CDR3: TGTGCCAGCAGCTTAGTTTTCGCGAGCGCGGAGACCCAGTACTTC. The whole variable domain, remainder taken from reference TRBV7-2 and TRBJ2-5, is GAGVSQSPSNKVTEKGKDVELRCDPISGHTALYWYRQSLGQGLEFLIYFQGNSAPDKSGLPSDRFSAERTGGSVSTLTIQRTQQEDSAVYLCASSLVFASAETQYFGPGTRLLVL.

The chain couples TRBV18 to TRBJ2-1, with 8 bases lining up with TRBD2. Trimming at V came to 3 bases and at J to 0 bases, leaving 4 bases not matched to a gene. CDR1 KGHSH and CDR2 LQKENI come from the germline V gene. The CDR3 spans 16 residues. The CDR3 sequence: CASSPFSGNSYNEQFF. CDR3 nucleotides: TGTGCCAGCTCACCTTTTAGCGGGAACTCCTACAATGAGCAGTTCTTC.

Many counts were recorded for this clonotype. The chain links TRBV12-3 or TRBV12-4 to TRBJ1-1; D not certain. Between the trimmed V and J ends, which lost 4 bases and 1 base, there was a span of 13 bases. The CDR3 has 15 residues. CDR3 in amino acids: CASSSLGNSNTEAFF. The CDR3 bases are TGTGCCAGCAGTTCCCTTGGGAATTCGAACACTGAAGCTTTCTTT.

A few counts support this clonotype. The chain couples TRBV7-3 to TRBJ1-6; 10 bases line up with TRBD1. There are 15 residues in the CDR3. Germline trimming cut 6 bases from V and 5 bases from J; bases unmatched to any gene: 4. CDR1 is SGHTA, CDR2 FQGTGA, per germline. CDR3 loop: CASRLGQGHNSPLHF. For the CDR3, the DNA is TGTGCCAGCAGGCTGGGACAGGGGCATAATTCACCCCTCCACTTT.

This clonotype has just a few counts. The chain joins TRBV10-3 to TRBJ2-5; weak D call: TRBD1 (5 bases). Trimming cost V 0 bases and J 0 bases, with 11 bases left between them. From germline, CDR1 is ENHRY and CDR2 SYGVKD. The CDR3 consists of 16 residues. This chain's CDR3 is CAISESIRQNQETQYF. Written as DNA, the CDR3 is TGTGCCATCAGTGAGTCGATACGACAGAACCAAGAGACCCAGTACTTC.

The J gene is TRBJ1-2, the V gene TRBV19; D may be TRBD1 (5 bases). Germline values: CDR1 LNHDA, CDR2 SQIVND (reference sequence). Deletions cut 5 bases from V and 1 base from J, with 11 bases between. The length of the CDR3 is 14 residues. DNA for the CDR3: TGTGCCAGTAGTTCCCCGGGACGTAACTATGGCTACACCTTC. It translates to CASSSPGRNYGYTF. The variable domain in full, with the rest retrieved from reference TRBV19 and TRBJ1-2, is DGGITQSPKYLFRKEGQNVTLSCEQNLNHDAMYWYRQDPGQGLRLIYYSQIVNDFQKGDIAEGYSVSREKKESFPLTVTSAQKNPTAFYLCASSSPGRNYGYTFGSGTRLTVV.